A selection of T cell receptor beta chains follows, all from one sample in a study of tumor-infiltrating lymphocytes in oesophageal squamous cell carcinoma. TCRdb used MiXCR to reprocess the PCR reads, holding one entry per CDR3 protein. Among around 22,000 distinct CDR3 sequences, 38% were seen once, and the ten largest hold about 25%. The sequencing input was esophageal tumor tissue. All receptors come from a male donor with esophageal squamous cell carcinoma. Each CDR3 is given with its conserved first and last residue. Each record gives: V gene, D gene, clone size, J gene, CDR3 protein, CDR3 DNA. A D gene is named only where the DNA matches it firmly. Clone size is stated in some rows and not others, as once, few, many or a class when expanded.

TRBV6-1,-,many,TRBJ2-1,CASKPVGENNEQFF,TGTGCCAGCAAACCAGTGGGGGAAAACAATGAGCAGTTCTTC
TRBV7-2,-,-,TRBJ2-3,CASSLDREDTQYF,TGTGCCAGCAGCTTAGATAGGGAGGATACGCAGTATTTT
TRBV11-1,-,-,TRBJ2-5,CASSFGRQAREQYF,TGTGCCAGCAGCTTTGGACGACAGGCTCGGGAGCAGTACTTC
TRBV19,-,many,TRBJ2-1,CASSMGDGSYNEQFF,TGTGCCAGTAGTATGGGGGATGGGTCCTACAATGAGCAGTTCTTC
TRBV6-1,-,many,TRBJ1-4,CASKVGGGGEKLFF,TGTGCCAGCAAAGTTGGGGGGGGTGGTGAAAAACTGTTTTTT
TRBV7-9,-,medium-sized,TRBJ2-1,CASSDYNEQFF,TGTGCCAGCAGCGACTACAATGAGCAGTTCTTC
TRBV28,TRBD1,-,TRBJ1-3,CASSSQGAGGNTIYF,TGTGCCAGCAGTTCCCAGGGGGCGGGAGGAAACACCATATATTTT
TRBV5-4,TRBD1,many,TRBJ2-3,CASSSQQGDADTQYF,TGTGCCAGCAGCTCACAACAGGGGGATGCGGATACGCAGTATTTT
TRBV11-2,TRBD2,few,TRBJ2-7,CASSPGTSGRSYEQYF,TGTGCCAGCAGCCCCGGGACTAGCGGGAGGTCCTACGAGCAGTACTTC
TRBV2,-,few,TRBJ2-2,CASRTGNTGELFF,TGTGCCAGCAGGACAGGGAACACCGGGGAGCTGTTTTTT
TRBV7-2,-,-,TRBJ2-7,CASSPWRTGSYEQYF,TGTGCCAGCAGCCCCTGGAGGACGGGCTCCTACGAGCAGTACTTC
TRBV7-9,TRBD1,-,TRBJ2-5,CASSGQGGETQYF,TGTGCCAGCAGTGGACAGGGCGGGGAGACCCAGTACTTC
TRBV2,TRBD2,few,TRBJ2-7,CASRHNAGGTYEQYF,TGTGCCAGCAGACATAACGCGGGGGGCACCTACGAGCAGTACTTC
TRBV24-1,-,-,TRBJ2-5,CATSDLGQGWETQYF,TGTGCCACCAGTGATTTGGGGCAGGGCTGGGAGACCCAGTACTTC
TRBV7-9,TRBD2,medium-sized,TRBJ2-5,CASSKTSGRAGETQYF,TGTGCCAGCAGCAAGACTAGCGGGAGGGCCGGAGAGACCCAGTACTTC
TRBV27,-,few,TRBJ2-4,CASSQLAKNIQYF,TGTGCCAGCAGTCAGCTGGCCAAAAACATTCAGTACTTC